This T cell receptor (beta chain) emerged from a study of blood T cell repertoires in COVID-19. This clone appeared a few times. The method was immunoSEQ multiplex PCR; TCRdb's version includes in-frame clones alone and lacks a portion of them. The data contain just over 150,000 clones, around 93% of them singletons. Enrolment of Seattle patients took place during active infection, and they were followed longitudinally. The CDR3 covers 13 residues. Germline CDR1 SGHDT, CDR2 YYEEEE. Trimming removed 2 bases at V and 4 bases at J, with 9 bases between. The chain carries TRBV5-6 and TRBJ1-1, with D uncertain. Sequencing input: peripheral blood. The clonotype comes from a man aged 30-40 years with COVID-19, enrolled during active disease. The CDR3 DNA reads TGTGCCAGCAGCTTAGTAGGGAGCACTGAAGCTTTCTTT. It codes for CASSLVGSTEAFF.